This T cell receptor (beta chain) is from a study of human thymus T cells. This table comes from immunoSEQ multiplex PCR, and its TCRdb copy is limited to in-frame clones, with some not included. This sample yields 40,000 to 45,000 clones, of which approximately 95% are seen a single time; more than 0.1% belongs to the top ten. CDR1 and CDR2 from the germline V gene are SGHRS and YFSETQ. The CDR3 length is 12 residues. Trimming at V came to 2 bases and at J to 6 bases, leaving 1 base not matched to a gene. This clonotype was sampled from a boy younger than two with a congenital heart defect but otherwise immunologically healthy. The sequenced sample was blood. The V call is TRBV5-1, the J call TRBJ1-1, with 7 bases that match TRBD1. The CDR3 loop reads CASSFGTAEAFF. CDR3 sequence (DNA): TGCGCCAGCAGCTTCGGGACAGCTGAAGCTTTCTTT. Based on the CDR3 plus reference TRBV5-1 and TRBJ1-1, the full variable domain is KAGVTQTPRYLIKTRGQQVTLSCSPISGHRSVSWYQQTPGQGLQFLFEYFSETQRNKGNFPGRFSGRQFSNSRSEMNVSTLELGDSALYLCASSFGTAEAFFGQGTRLTVV.